A single T cell receptor (beta chain) is shown here with its context. Its specificity is not known. These data are taken from a study of T cells in localized non-small cell lung cancer. Regarding the study as a whole: Prolonged overall survival went with higher T cell density in the blood. Uninvolved adjacent lung had more T cell clonality than any other tissue, topping tumor. Multi-region tumor sequencing was not done, so intratumor heterogeneity could not be excluded.

Trimming at V came to 5 bases and at J to 2 bases, leaving 5 bases not matched to a gene. The germline V gene has CDR1 SGHAT and CDR2 FQNNGV. CDR3 size: 15 residues. Profiling relied on immunoSEQ multiplex PCR, and the TCRdb table lists in-frame clones only, not all of them. The repertoire holds 39,000 or so clones, with 75% to 85% as singletons. The sample in question was PBMCs, obtained before any cancer treatment. The clonotype comes from a man aged 35-75 years with stage II lung adenocarcinoma. This chain uses TRBV11-2 with TRBJ1-2; 10 positions match TRBD1. The DNA of the CDR3 is TGTGCCAGCAGCCCTACGGACAGGGGGAACTATGGCTACACCTTC. Protein: CASSPTDRGNYGYTF. Full variable domain (remainder filled in from reference TRBV11-2 and TRBJ1-2): EAGVAQSPRYKIIEKRQSVAFWCNPISGHATLYWYQQILGQGPKLLIQFQNNGVVDDSQLPKDRFSAERLKGVDSTLKIQPAKLEDSAVYLCASSPTDRGNYGYTFGSGTRLTVV.